The next 26 T cell receptor beta chains were all read from a single sample in a study of CD8+ T cells in alopecia areata. The sequencing template was cDNA reverse transcribed from extracted RNA. The assay was immunoSEQ multiplex PCR, and TCRdb's table has in-frame clones only and misses some. The sample yields 150,000 to 200,000 clones, about 51% seen once. The sample's treatment: oral pan-JAK inhibitor, 5-10 mg twice daily. Sequencing was performed on CD8+ T cells sorted from blood, taken at approximately week 52, from a patient treated with tofacitinib. These TCRs come from a human donor with alopecia areata.

The table lists this clone with a count of one. This chain connects TRBV9 to TRBJ2-7; tentative D call: TRBD1 (5 bases). The CDR3 has 14 amino acids. The V gene lost 0 bases and the J gene lost 3 bases, with 10 bases spanning the gap. CDR1 and CDR2 from the germline V gene are SGDLS and YYNGEE. The CDR3 sequence: CASSVEGDDYEQYF. DNA for the CDR3: TGTGCCAGCAGCGTAGAAGGGGATGACTACGAGCAGTACTTC.

This chain joins TRBV29-1 and TRBJ1-1; D remains ambiguous. With 2 bases removed from V and 5 bases from J, the gap between germline ends came to 18 bases. CDR1 is SQVTM, CDR2 ANQGSEA, per germline. The CDR3 extends over 15 amino acids. CDR3: CSVEPAAPKNTEAFF. The CDR3 bases are TGCAGCGTTGAACCCGCGGCCCCCAAAAATACTGAAGCTTTCTTT.

V usage is TRBV7-9 and J usage is TRBJ2-5; TRBD1 is a possible D gene (6 bases). The CDR3 is 14 residues long. Deletions cut 5 bases from V and 3 bases from J, with 13 bases between. Germline-derived CDR1 and CDR2 are SEHNR and FQNEAQ (reference sequence). CDR3 sequence: CASSDRNREETQYF. CDR3 DNA: TGTGCCAGCAGCGATAGAAACAGGGAAGAGACCCAGTACTTC.

This clone was picked up a small number of times. The chain joins TRBV9 to TRBJ2-7, with a possible D match to TRBD1 (6 bases). V lost 0 bases to trimming and J lost 2 bases, with 9 bases between them. This CDR3 has 14 residues. Looked up from germline, CDR1 is SGDLS and CDR2 is YYNGEE. CDR3 DNA: TGTGCCAGCAGCGTAGGGGCAGGGGCCTACGAGCAGTACTTC. It codes for CASSVGAGAYEQYF.

The chain combines TRBV19 with TRBJ1-5, with a possible D match to TRBD1 (5 bases). V was clipped by 5 bases and J by 2 bases, with 10 bases between them. There are 14 residues in the CDR3. Germline V gene lookup returns CDR1 LNHDA and CDR2 SQIVND (reference sequence). The CDR3 sequence: CASSSRVGNQPQHF. Here the CDR3 DNA reads TGTGCCAGTAGTTCCAGGGTAGGCAATCAGCCCCAGCATTTT.

This clone was seen a handful of times. The genes are TRBV5-1 and TRBJ2-3, with TRBD2 matching 11 bases. This CDR3 is 24 amino acids long. Trimming took 4 bases from V and 1 from J; bases not matched to a gene: 29. Germline-derived CDR1 and CDR2 are SGHRS and YFSETQ. The CDR3 DNA reads TGCGCCAGCAGCGACCCGGCAACGGGAGATTCTAGCGGGGGGACTCCTCTAGGCACAGATACGCAGTATTTT. Its protein is CASSDPATGDSSGGTPLGTDTQYF.

This clone has just a few counts. The chain carries TRBV7-9 and TRBJ2-7, with 7 bases fitting TRBD1. The germline V gene encodes CDR1 SEHNR and CDR2 FQNEAQ (reference sequence). The CDR3 has 14 amino acids. V shed 5 bases, J shed 5 bases, and the junction held 9 bases outside the gene matches. The CDR3 protein is CASSSDRVSNEQYF. The CDR3 DNA follows: TGTGCCAGCAGCAGCGACAGGGTTTCCAACGAGCAGTACTTC. Based on the CDR3 plus reference TRBV7-9 and TRBJ2-7, the full variable domain is DTGVSQNPRHKITKRGQNVTFRCDPISEHNRLYWYRQTLGQGPEFLTYFQNEAQLEKSRLLSDRFSAERPKGSFSTLEIQRTEQGDSAMYLCASSSDRVSNEQYFGPGTRLTVT.

The gene calls are TRBV5-6 and TRBJ2-7, with a possible D match to TRBD1 (5 bases). Germline V gives CDR1 SGHDT, CDR2 YYEEEE. CDR3 length: 12 residues. Trimming stripped 4 bases from V and 3 bases from J, with 8 bases between. The DNA of the CDR3 is TGTGCCAGCAGCACAGGATTCTACGAGCAGTACTTC. Translating it yields CASSTGFYEQYF.

Ten or more counts support this clone. This chain uses TRBV6-6 with TRBJ1-6, with TRBD1 matching over 7 bases. Looked up from germline, CDR1 is MNHNY and CDR2 is SVGAGI (reference sequence). Trimming cost V 5 bases and J 5 bases; bases outside gene matches: 0. The CDR3 has 13 residues. CDR3 sequence reads: CASSDRDNSPLHF. CDR3 bases: TGTGCCAGCAGTGACAGGGATAATTCACCCCTCCACTTT.

In regard to this clone: The same CDR3 is also encoded by other DNA sequences in this sample. The V and J genes are TRBV6-5 and TRBJ2-1, with no clear D. CDR3 size: 11 residues. Germline V gives CDR1 MNHEY, CDR2 SVGAGI. The V end was cut by 8 bases, the J end by 6 bases, with 8 bases between. CDR3 sequence reads: CASSLSNEQFF. The CDR3 DNA is TGTGCCAGCTCTTTAAGCAATGAGCAGTTCTTC.

The V call is TRBV6-5, the J call TRBJ1-1, with D uncertain. CDR1 and CDR2 from the germline V gene are MNHEY and SVGAGI. The CDR3 contains 13 residues. Trimming took off 7 bases at V and 3 bases at J, with 12 bases between the two ends. For the CDR3, the DNA is TGTGCCAGCACCTGGGAGAGTCACACTGAAGCTTTCTTT. It specifies CASTWESHTEAFF.

This chain connects TRBV5-4 to TRBJ2-1; 9 nucleotides align to TRBD2. CDR3 size: 15 residues. Trimming at V came to 0 bases and at J to 6 bases, leaving 4 bases not matched to a gene. CDR1 SGHNT and CDR2 YYREEE come from the germline V gene (reference sequence). DNA of the CDR3: TGTGCCAGCAGCTTGGTTGGCGGGGGGGCCAATGAGCAGTTCTTC. This encodes CASSLVGGGANEQFF.

This sequence joins TRBV6-1 and TRBJ2-1; D possibly corresponds to TRBD2 (6 bases). The CDR3 contains 15 residues. V lost 2 bases, J lost 5 bases, and 13 bases lay in between. Germline CDR1 reads MNHNS; CDR2 reads SASEGT. CDR3 nucleotides: TGTGCCAGCAGTGAATGGCCAGGCGGGGACAATGAGCAGTTCTTC. Its translation: CASSEWPGGDNEQFF.

The chain links TRBV29-1 to TRBJ1-2, with a tentative D call TRBD1 (5 bases). Per germline, CDR1 SQVTM and CDR2 ANQGSEA. The CDR3 sequence is 12 residues long. Trimming cost V 3 bases and J 8 bases, with 13 bases left between them. As DNA, the CDR3 is TGCAGCGTTGAGGGGGAGGGTGCAGGCTACACCTTC. Amino acids: CSVEGEGAGYTF.

This clone was found once. The V and J genes are TRBV29-1 and TRBJ1-2; no definite D call. CDR1 SQVTM and CDR2 ANQGSEA come from the germline V gene. The CDR3 has 11 amino acids. The V and J ends lost 4 bases and 3 bases respectively, with 6 bases between them. In nucleotides, the CDR3 is TGCAGCGTTGGGAATGACTATGGCTACACCTTC. Its translation is CSVGNDYGYTF.

V usage is TRBV5-1 and J usage is TRBJ1-2; 7 bases align to TRBD1. The CDR3 is 11 residues long. V was pared by 4 bases and J by 8 bases, with 2 bases of the junction left unmatched. The germline V gene has CDR1 SGHRS and CDR2 YFSETQ. In nucleotides, the CDR3 is TGCGCCAGCAGCCAGGGGGACGGCTACACCTTC. It is translated as CASSQGDGYTF. Variable domain in full (rest from reference TRBV5-1 and TRBJ1-2): KAGVTQTPRYLIKTRGQQVTLSCSPISGHRSVSWYQQTPGQGLQFLFEYFSETQRNKGNFPGRFSGRQFSNSRSEMNVSTLELGDSALYLCASSQGDGYTFGSGTRLTVV.

The chain couples TRBV4-2 to TRBJ1-4; possibly TRBD1 for D (5 bases). Germline CDR1 reads LGHNA; CDR2 reads YNFKEQ. The CDR3 has 15 residues. Deletions cut 0 bases from V and 7 bases from J, with 12 bases between. The CDR3 DNA is TGTGCCAGCAGCCAAGAGCAGGGTCCGAGTGAAAAACTGTTTTTT. Its translation is CASSQEQGPSEKLFF.

This rearrangement joins TRBV29-1 to TRBJ1-1; tentative D call: TRBD1 (6 bases). Germline V gene sequence: CDR1 SQVTM, CDR2 ANQGSEA. There are 16 residues in the CDR3. V was trimmed by 6 bases and J by 7 bases, leaving 27 bases between them. CDR3: CSVEAYFGIEQGEAFF. CDR3 DNA sequence: TGCAGCGTAGAGGCCTACTTCGGCATAGAACAGGGTGAAGCTTTCTTT.

The genes are TRBV30 and TRBJ1-1; the D is unclear. V was pared by 0 bases and J by 6 bases, with 8 bases between. This CDR3 contains 12 residues. Germline V gene data show CDR1 as GTSNPN and CDR2 as SVGIG (reference sequence). Here the CDR3 DNA reads TGTGCCTGGAGTGTCGTGCCCCCTGAAGCTTTCTTT. It is translated as CAWSVVPPEAFF. Full variable domain (rest looked up from reference TRBV30 and TRBJ1-1): SQTIHQWPATLVQPVGSPLSLECTVEGTSNPNLYWYRQAAGRGLQLLFYSVGIGQISSEVPQNLSASRPQDRQFILSSKKLLLSDSGFYLCAWSVVPPEAFFGQGTRLTVV.

The rearrangement joins TRBV4-1 to TRBJ2-5, with a possible D match to TRBD2 (5 bases). The CDR3 sequence is 17 residues long. V was trimmed by 0 bases and J by 5 bases, leaving 19 bases between them. CDR1 MGHRA and CDR2 YSYEKL come from the germline V gene. CDR3 residues: CASSQDQASPVQETQYF. DNA for the CDR3: TGCGCCAGCAGCCAAGATCAGGCTAGCCCCGTTCAGGAGACCCAGTACTTC.

The chain combines TRBV2 with TRBJ2-7, with 8 positions matching TRBD1. Losses at the gene ends were 2 bases for V and 3 bases for J; bases not matched to a gene: 6. CDR1 is SNHLY and CDR2 is FYNNEI in the germline V gene. The CDR3 consists of 15 residues. Here the CDR3 reads CASSERAGGYYEQYF. The CDR3 region has the DNA TGTGCCAGCAGTGAAAGGGCAGGGGGCTACTACGAGCAGTACTTC.

In its sample, this clone was seen a few times. The V and J genes are TRBV30 and TRBJ2-5, with D possibly being TRBD1 (5 bases). This CDR3 has 13 amino acids. With 1 base removed from V and 1 base from J, the gap between germline ends came to 7 bases. Germline CDR1 and CDR2: GTSNPN and SVGIG (reference sequence). CDR3 DNA: TGTGCCTGGAGTGGACAGCTCCAAGAGACCCAGTACTTC. It encodes CAWSGQLQETQYF.

In its sample, this clone was seen a few times. The chain links TRBV29-1 to TRBJ1-1; 10 bases agree with TRBD1. V gave up 7 bases and J gave up 5 bases; unmatched junction bases: 13. This CDR3 comprises 15 residues. Germline V gives CDR1 SQVTM, CDR2 ANQGSEA. The CDR3 is CSAEPGQGRRTEAFF. The DNA for the CDR3 is TGCAGCGCGGAACCGGGACAGGGGCGGCGGACTGAAGCTTTCTTT.

The chain is built from TRBV7-8 and TRBJ2-7; weak D call: TRBD1 (5 bases). The CDR3 loop spans 13 amino acids. Germline V lookup: CDR1 SGHVS, CDR2 FQNEAQ. V was trimmed by 5 bases and J by 4 bases, leaving 12 bases between them. The CDR3: CASSLSTEYEQYF. The CDR3 DNA follows: TGTGCCAGCAGCCTGTCGACAGAGTACGAGCAGTACTTC.

This clone was counted only a few times. The chain combines TRBV27 with TRBJ2-2, with 7 positions matching TRBD1. V trimming: 7 bases; J trimming: 6 bases; junction bases outside the gene matches: 8. The CDR3 contains 14 residues. In germline, CDR1 is MNHEY, CDR2 SMNVEV (reference sequence). CDR3 region: CASNDRAGAGELFF. In DNA, the CDR3 is TGTGCCAGCAATGACAGGGCCGGGGCCGGGGAGCTGTTTTTT.

The rearrangement joins TRBV13 to TRBJ2-5; weak D call: TRBD2 (7 bases). Looked up from germline, CDR1 is PRHDT and CDR2 is FYEKMQ (reference sequence). CDR3 length: 16 residues. Trimming cost V 2 bases and J 2 bases, with 15 bases left between them. CDR3 in amino acids: CASSLMAGATQETQYF. The CDR3 coding sequence is TGTGCCAGCAGCTTAATGGCGGGGGCCACTCAAGAGACCCAGTACTTC.